This T cell receptor beta chain was profiled in a study of T cell changes during pregnancy in multiple sclerosis (dated by TCRdb to about 2019). Turning to the overall study: Changes in the T cell repertoire over the course of pregnancy were examined in this study in women with multiple sclerosis.

On this clone itself: The antigen this receptor binds is unknown. There are no base qualities to consult, and no much larger clone falls within one base.

Taken from the germline V gene (reference sequence), the CDR1 and CDR2 loops are SGHNT and YYREEE. Germline trimming: 4 bases from V, 7 bases from J; junction bases outside gene matches: 12. The CDR3 measures 16 amino acids from cysteine to phenylalanine. Here the CDR3 DNA is all that survives: 48 bases in frame from base 1. The library was generated by the immunoSEQ multiplex PCR assay. TCRdb retrieved this table from immuneACCESS and kept in-frame rearrangements only. Not all clones are present; in checked studies, unresolved V genes account for under half, and no reason is known for the remainder. The sample table holds about 26,000 clones, of which nearly 90% were seen once. Roughly 15% of the sample is taken by the ten largest.

The chain is assembled from TRBV5-4 and TRBJ2-5; TRBD1 aligns with 11 central bases. The source of this sequence is a female donor with multiple sclerosis, enrolled in a pregnancy study. This specimen was CD8+ T cells from peripheral blood mononuclear cells, taken in the second trimester of pregnancy. The base sequence is TGTGCCAGCAGCGGCGGGACAGGGGGTTCCGGGGGGACCCAGTACTTC. Translated, it gives CASSGGTGGSGGTQYF.